Sequencing of this TCR beta chain was carried out in a study of shared clonotypes between healthy human individuals. Findings of the study overall: Depth of sequencing was expected to influence donor clonotype sharing. A reduction in generation probabilities was seen for non-shared clonotypes relative to those shared by all four donors. Generally, estimated richness proved larger in naive subsets than it did in memory subsets.

As originally analysed: ImmunoSEQ only sent back junction sequences with no quality scores, so filtering was done differently. The protocol was immunoSEQ multiplex PCR, while the TCRdb copy is restricted to in-frame clones and leaves out a portion. For V, J and clone size, that table is used; D and trimming come from the DNA. The profile shows approximately 320,000 clones, around 86% of them singletons. Germline V gives CDR1 MNHEY, CDR2 SVGAGI. The CDR3 is 14 residues long. V was pared by 2 bases and J by 1 base, with 8 bases between. In regard to this clone: Its specificity is not known. Other nucleotide sequences in the sample specify the same CDR3.

Sequencing used memory CD8+ T cells sorted from blood. Subset denoted: CD45RO+ cells pooled with CCR7-negative TemRA cells. The TCR sequence derives from a man in his late teens or twenties in good health. V and J are TRBV6-5 and TRBJ1-1; D is ambiguous. The CDR3: CASSYLGGNTEAFF. Written as DNA, the CDR3 is TGTGCCAGCAGTTACCTGGGAGGGAACACTGAAGCTTTCTTT.